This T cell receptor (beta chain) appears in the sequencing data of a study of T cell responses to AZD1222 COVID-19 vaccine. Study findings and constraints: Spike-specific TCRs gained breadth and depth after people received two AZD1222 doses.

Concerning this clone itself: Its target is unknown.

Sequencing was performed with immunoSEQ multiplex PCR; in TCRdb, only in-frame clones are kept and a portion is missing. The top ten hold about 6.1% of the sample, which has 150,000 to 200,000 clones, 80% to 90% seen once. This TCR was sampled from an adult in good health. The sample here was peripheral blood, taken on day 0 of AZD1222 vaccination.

The chain's CDR3 is CASSPVAGGADTQYF. The CDR3 DNA reads TGTGCCAGCAGCCCAGTAGCGGGGGGGGCAGATACGCAGTATTTT. The chain joins TRBV7-2 to TRBJ2-3; TRBD2 matches 11 bases. CDR1 and CDR2 (germline): SGHTA, FQGNSA. The J segment lost 4 bases and the V segment lost 5 bases, leaving 5 bases of the junction unmatched. CDR3 length equals 15 residues.